The present entry profiles one T cell receptor beta chain with its context. As yet, its antigen is unknown. This record comes from a study of CD8+ T cells in alopecia areata. General study points: Numerous clones, expanded in lesions, remained in scalp and blood during tofacitinib. Across lesional scalp, and particularly alopecia totalis/universalis, clonality surpassed that of normal scalp. Tofacitinib significantly decreased scalp clonality and expanded CD8+ clones among top 100.

This CDR3 comprises 13 residues. Germline-derived CDR1 and CDR2 are MNHNY and SVGAGI (reference sequence). Trimming at V came to 8 bases and at J to 8 bases, leaving 11 bases not matched to a gene. Sequencing relied on a cDNA template that was reverse transcribed from extracted RNA. TCRdb's table, derived via immunoSEQ multiplex PCR, lists solely in-frame clones and lacks some. The sample carries over 150,000 clones, 40% to 65% recorded once. As to treatment: oral pan-JAK inhibitor, 5-10 mg twice daily. Lesional scalp punch biopsies and peripheral blood were collected from alopecia areata patients. The receptor comes from a human donor with alopecia areata. J is TRBJ1-2 and V is TRBV6-6; 7 bases align to TRBD1. The specimen comprised CD8+ T cells sorted from blood, sampled at week 24, from a patient treated with tofacitinib. CDR3 sequence reads: CASANNRGGGYTF. The CDR3 DNA follows: TGTGCCAGCGCCAACAACAGGGGAGGGGGCTACACCTTC.